A single sample gave rise to the 19 T cell receptor beta chains below, sequenced in a study of T cell responses to AZD1222 COVID-19 vaccine. Repertoires were generated with immunoSEQ multiplex PCR, while TCRdb's copy carries only in-frame clones and drops some. The sample gives 84,000 or so clones, 70% to 90% of which show up once; about 1.6% is in the top ten. Sequencing was performed on peripheral blood, taken on day 0 of AZD1222 vaccination. These receptor sequences come from an adult in good health.

The J gene is TRBJ1-1, the V gene TRBV6-5, with D perhaps TRBD1 (5 bases). Germline CDR1 reads MNHEY; CDR2 reads SVGAGI. V was clipped by 9 bases and J by 4 bases, with 9 bases between them. The CDR3 sequence is 11 residues long. CDR3 nucleotide sequence: TGTGCCAGTTGGGGGGGCACTGAAGCTTTCTTT. The encoded protein is CASWGGTEAFF.

V is TRBV18 and J is TRBJ1-3, with a tentative D call TRBD1 (6 bases). Germline CDR1 is KGHSH and CDR2 is LQKENI. Trimming stripped 6 bases from V and 2 bases from J, with 17 bases between. The CDR3 runs to 16 residues. CDR3 nucleotide sequence: TGTGCCAGCTCCCCTCAGAGGGGGGACGCTGGAAACACCATATATTTT. Translating gives CASSPQRGDAGNTIYF. Complete variable domain (other parts from reference TRBV18 and TRBJ1-3): NAGVMQNPRHLVRRRGQEARLRCSPMKGHSHVYWYRQLPEEGLKFMVYLQKENIIDESGMPKERFSAEFPKEGPSILRIQQVVRGDSAAYFCASSPQRGDAGNTIYFGEGSWLTVV.

The chain recombines TRBV29-1 with TRBJ1-2; 7 bases match TRBD1. The CDR3 is 12 amino acids. J lost 4 bases, V lost 7 bases, and 6 bases had no gene match. The V gene's germline CDR1 is SQVTM and CDR2 ANQGSEA. CDR3 sequence (DNA): TGCAGCGCCTTGCGGGACAGCTATGGCTACACCTTC. This encodes CSALRDSYGYTF.

J is TRBJ2-7 and V is TRBV27; D is unresolved. Trimming removed 3 bases from V and 3 bases from J, with 18 bases in between. CDR1 MNHEY and CDR2 SMNVEV come from the germline V gene (reference sequence). This CDR3 comprises 16 residues. The CDR3 loop reads CASSFRLTTKSYEQYF. CDR3 nucleotide sequence: TGTGCCAGCAGTTTCCGTCTAACCACAAAGAGCTACGAGCAGTACTTC.

V gene TRBV2 combines with J gene TRBJ1-5, with no clear D. Germline CDR1 is SNHLY and CDR2 is FYNNEI. Trimming shortened V by 2 bases and J by 1 base, and 6 bases separated the two germline ends. The CDR3 has 14 residues. CDR3 sequence reads: CASSERRSNQPQHF. CDR3 in DNA: TGTGCCAGCAGTGAAAGGCGGAGCAATCAGCCCCAGCATTTT. The full variable domain, in which reference TRBV2 and TRBJ1-5 provide the parts outside the CDR3, is EPEVTQTPSHQVTQMGQEVILRCVPISNHLYFYWYRQILGQKVEFLVSFYNNEISEKSEIFDDQFSVERPDGSNFTLKIRSTKLEDSAMYFCASSERRSNQPQHFGDGTRLSIL.

The rearrangement links TRBV10-3 to TRBJ1-2; D is uncertain. There are 13 residues in the CDR3. V dropped 3 bases and J dropped 4 bases, with 9 bases sitting between them. Germline V gives CDR1 ENHRY, CDR2 SYGVKD. This CDR3 reads CAISEGPTYGYTF. The CDR3, as DNA: TGTGCCATCAGTGAAGGACCTACCTATGGCTACACCTTC.

The table lists this clone with a few counts. J is TRBJ2-1 and V is TRBV12-3 or TRBV12-4, with 8 bases that match TRBD2. The CDR3 totals 13 residues. Germline trimming cut 4 bases from V and 7 bases from J; bases unmatched to any gene: 3. The CDR3 DNA follows: TGTGCCAGCAGTTCCGGGGGGGGAAATGAGCAGTTCTTC. It specifies CASSSGGGNEQFF.

The V and J genes are TRBV6-2 or TRBV6-3 and TRBJ2-7, with TRBD1 as a possible D gene (6 bases). Trimming removed 4 bases at V and 7 bases at J, with 20 bases between. Germline lookup yields CDR1 MNHEY and CDR2 SVGEGT. CDR3 length: 15 amino acids. The CDR3 loop reads CASSSWTVGRMEQYF. Written as DNA, the CDR3 is TGTGCCAGCAGTTCTTGGACAGTCGGCCGGATGGAGCAGTACTTC.

This clone was recorded a few times. This chain connects TRBV11-3 to TRBJ1-1; D unclear. Per the germline V gene, CDR1 is SGHNT and CDR2 is YENEEA. CDR3 length: 11 residues. V lost 8 bases to trimming and J lost 3 bases, with 7 bases between them. The CDR3 DNA is TGTGCCAGCCGGGGTGACACTGAAGCTTTCTTT. Encoded protein: CASRGDTEAFF.

J is TRBJ2-1 and V is TRBV10-3; D unresolved. This CDR3 contains 13 residues. V lost 0 bases and J 8 bases, leaving 8 bases between the germline ends. Germline V gene data show CDR1 as ENHRY and CDR2 as SYGVKD. The CDR3 bases are TGTGCCATCAGTGAGTCGAATTCGTATGAGCAGTTCTTC. It is translated as CAISESNSYEQFF.

V usage is TRBV18 and J usage is TRBJ1-4; D is possibly TRBD1 (5 bases). CDR1 KGHSH and CDR2 LQKENI come from the germline V gene. The CDR3 has 16 amino acids. V lost 3 bases to trimming and J lost 3 bases, with 14 bases between them. The CDR3 DNA follows: TGTGCCAGCTCACCGGCGGATGGGGGGGCTAATGAAAAACTGTTTTTT. It encodes CASSPADGGANEKLFF.

The table lists this clone with a count of one. The chain has TRBV7-9 and TRBJ1-4; D gene ambiguous. The CDR3 extends over 17 amino acids. Germline V gene lookup returns CDR1 SEHNR and CDR2 FQNEAQ (reference sequence). Trimming left V 4 bases short and J 10 bases short, with 25 bases between. CDR3 residues: CASSSALDGDLKRKLFF. CDR3 nucleotide sequence: TGTGCCAGCAGCTCTGCCCTAGACGGTGACCTCAAGCGAAAACTGTTTTTT.

The count of this clone is one. This chain uses TRBV27 with TRBJ1-1; no definite D call. Germline CDR1 and CDR2: MNHEY and SMNVEV (reference sequence). The CDR3 extends over 14 amino acids. V lost 5 bases and J lost 6, with 16 bases in between. The CDR3 loop is CASSPTATLAEAFF. The DNA for the CDR3 is TGTGCCAGCAGTCCCACAGCTACGTTGGCTGAAGCTTTCTTT.

This chain links TRBV7-9 with TRBJ1-2; D perhaps matches TRBD1 (5 bases). From germline, CDR1 is SEHNR and CDR2 FQNEAQ (reference sequence). The CDR3 covers 14 residues. V was trimmed by 1 base and J by 8 bases, leaving 14 bases between them. CDR3 in amino acids: CASSLETGVGGYTF. The CDR3 coding sequence is TGTGCCAGCAGCTTAGAAACAGGAGTGGGGGGCTACACCTTC.

The chain couples TRBV9 to TRBJ1-1; D call uncertain. Germline CDR1 SGDLS, CDR2 YYNGEE. CDR3 length: 15 residues. V lost 3 bases and J lost 0, with 12 bases in between. CDR3: CASSARNAMNTEAFF. CDR3 DNA: TGTGCCAGCAGCGCCCGGAACGCTATGAACACTGAAGCTTTCTTT.

As to this clone: A read error may produce the germline difference seen at one junction end. V gene TRBV2 combines with J gene TRBJ1-1; D is possibly TRBD1 (6 bases). CDR1 is SNHLY and CDR2 is FYNNEI in the germline V gene. This CDR3 spans 15 amino acids. The chain's CDR3 is CASKDRYNQNSEAFF. Written as DNA, the CDR3 is TGTGCCAGCAAAGACAGGTACAATCAGAACTCTGAAGCTTTCTTT.

The rearrangement uses TRBV4-2 and TRBJ2-7; the D gene is possibly TRBD1 (6 bases). The germline CDR1 and CDR2 sequences are LGHNA and YNFKEQ. The CDR3 has 17 residues. The V end lost 0 bases, the J end lost 0 bases, and 15 bases lay between the germline ends. The CDR3 loop is CASSQESRTASSYEQYF. The DNA for the CDR3 is TGTGCCAGCAGCCAAGAGTCCAGGACAGCGAGCTCCTACGAGCAGTACTTC.

The V call is TRBV4-2, the J call TRBJ1-2, with no clear D. The CDR3 has 16 residues. V gave up 1 base and J gave up 4 bases, with 16 bases separating them. Germline-derived CDR1 and CDR2 are LGHNA and YNFKEQ. CDR3 nucleotides: TGTGCCAGCAGCCAAGGCCCGGACGTAGGTAGCTATGGCTACACCTTC. Translation gives CASSQGPDVGSYGYTF.

This clone has just one count. The rearrangement links TRBV30 to TRBJ1-1, with D hard to call. CDR3 length: 13 residues. In germline, CDR1 is GTSNPN, CDR2 SVGIG (reference sequence). The ends were cut back, 3 bases at V and 0 bases at J, with 8 bases in the middle. The CDR3 loop is CAWSTGMNTEAFF. CDR3 DNA sequence: TGTGCCTGGAGCACTGGGATGAACACTGAAGCTTTCTTT. Using reference TRBV30 and TRBJ1-1 for the parts outside the CDR3, the full variable domain is SQTIHQWPATLVQPVGSPLSLECTVEGTSNPNLYWYRQAAGRGLQLLFYSVGIGQISSEVPQNLSASRPQDRQFILSSKKLLLSDSGFYLCAWSTGMNTEAFFGQGTRLTVV.